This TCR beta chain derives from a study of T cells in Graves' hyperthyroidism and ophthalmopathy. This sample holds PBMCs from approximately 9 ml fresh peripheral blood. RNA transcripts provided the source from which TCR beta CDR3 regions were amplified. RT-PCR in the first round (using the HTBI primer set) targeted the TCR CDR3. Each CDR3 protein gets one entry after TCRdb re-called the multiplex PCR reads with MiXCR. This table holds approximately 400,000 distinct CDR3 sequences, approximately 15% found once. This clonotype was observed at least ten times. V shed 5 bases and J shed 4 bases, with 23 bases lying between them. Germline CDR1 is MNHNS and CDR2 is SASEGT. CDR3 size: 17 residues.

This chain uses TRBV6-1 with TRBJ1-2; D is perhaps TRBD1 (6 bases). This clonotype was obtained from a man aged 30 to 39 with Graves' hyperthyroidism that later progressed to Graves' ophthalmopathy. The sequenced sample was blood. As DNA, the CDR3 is TGTGCCAGCAGTTATTATTTAGTCGGTTCAGGGGCCTATGGCTACACCTTC. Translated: CASSYYLVGSGAYGYTF.